This T cell receptor (beta chain) comes out of a study of blood T cell repertoires in COVID-19. Libraries were prepared by immunoSEQ multiplex PCR; TCRdb keeps only in-frame clonotypes and omits some of them. This sample has around 260,000 clones, with over 80% found just once. CDR1 LGHNA and CDR2 YSLEER come from the germline V gene. V was clipped by 1 base and J by 3 bases; unmatched bases: 5. The CDR3 spans 15 residues. The V and J genes are TRBV4-3 and TRBJ2-5; 7 nucleotides align to TRBD2. This receptor was taken from a woman between 40 and 50 years old who had recovered from COVID-19. Source material: peripheral blood. CDR3 sequence reads: CASSQVYGGKETQYF. The CDR3 DNA sequence: TGCGCCAGCAGCCAAGTATACGGGGGGAAAGAGACCCAGTACTTC.